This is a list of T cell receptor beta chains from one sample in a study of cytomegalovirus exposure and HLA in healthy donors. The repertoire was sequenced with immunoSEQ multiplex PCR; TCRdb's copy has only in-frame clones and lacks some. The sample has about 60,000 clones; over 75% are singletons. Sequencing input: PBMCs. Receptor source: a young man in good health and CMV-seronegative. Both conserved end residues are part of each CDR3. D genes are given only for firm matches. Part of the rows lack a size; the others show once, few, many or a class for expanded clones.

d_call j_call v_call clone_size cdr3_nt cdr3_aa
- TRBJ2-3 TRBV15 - TGTGCCACCAGCAGATCCCCCGGAGATACGCAGTATTTT CATSRSPGDTQYF
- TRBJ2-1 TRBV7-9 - TGTGCCAGCAGCCTAACCGCCGGAGGGAATGAGCAGTTCTTC CASSLTAGGNEQFF
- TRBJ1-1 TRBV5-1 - TGCGCCAGCAGCTTGGATGGGAGGCCGGTCACTGAAGCTTTCTTT CASSLDGRPVTEAFF
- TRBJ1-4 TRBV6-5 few TGTGCCAGCAGCCGTGTACAGGGCGTCGGTGAAAAACTGTTTTTT CASSRVQGVGEKLFF
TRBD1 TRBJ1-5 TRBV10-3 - TGTGCCATCAGTGAGCAGGACAGGGGAGGACAGCCCCAGCATTTT CAISEQDRGGQPQHF
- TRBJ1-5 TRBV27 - TGTGCCAGCAACCCAACCGGGGGCAATCAGCCCCAGCATTTT CASNPTGGNQPQHF
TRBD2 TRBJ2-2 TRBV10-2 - TGCGCCAGCAGTGCAAGCGGGGGGTCGGTCGGGGAGCTGTTTTTT CASSASGGSVGELFF
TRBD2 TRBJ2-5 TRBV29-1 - TGCAGCGGGGGGGGAGGACTAGCGGGCGAGACCCAGTACTTC CSGGGGLAGETQYF
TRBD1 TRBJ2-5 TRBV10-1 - TGCGCCAGCAGTGAGTCGGGGACAGGGGGTTCAGAGACCCAGTACTTC CASSESGTGGSETQYF
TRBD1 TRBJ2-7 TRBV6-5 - TGTGCCAGCAGTTACTCGGGACAGGGTTCCTACGAGCAGTACTTC CASSYSGQGSYEQYF
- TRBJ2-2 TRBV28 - TGTGCCAGCAGTTGGGCTTCGGACTCCCACACCGGGGAGCTGTTTTTT CASSWASDSHTGELFF
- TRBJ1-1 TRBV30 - TGTGCCTGGAGTGTCCAGGCTGAAGCTTTCTTT CAWSVQAEAFF
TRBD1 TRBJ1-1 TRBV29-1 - TGCAGCGTAGGAGGACAGGGCTTACAGGTGGCTTTCTTT CSVGGQGLQVAFF
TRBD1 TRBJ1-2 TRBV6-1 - TGTGCCAGCAGTGACCCTCTGGACAGGGCAAACGGCTACACCTTC CASSDPLDRANGYTF
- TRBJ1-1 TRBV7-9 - TGTGCCAGCAGCTTAACAGCGAACACTGAAGCTTTCTTT CASSLTANTEAFF
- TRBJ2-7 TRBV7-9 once TGTGCCAGCAGCTTTACAGGGAACCCTCGGGACGAGCAGTACTTC CASSFTGNPRDEQYF
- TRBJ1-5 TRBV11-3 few TGTGCCAGCAGCTTAGGAAGGGGTTCAGGTCAGCCCCAGCATTTT CASSLGRGSGQPQHF
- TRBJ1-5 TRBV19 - TGTGCCAGTAGAAACGACAGGAAACTCAATCAGCCCCAGCATTTT CASRNDRKLNQPQHF
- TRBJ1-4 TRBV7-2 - TGTGCCAGCAGCTTATATTATAGTGAAAAACTGTTTTTT CASSLYYSEKLFF
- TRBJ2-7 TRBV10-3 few TGTGCCATCAGTGAGTCTCAGGGAATCAGCCATAACTTC CAISESQGISHNF
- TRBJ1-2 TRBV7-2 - TGTGCCAGCAGCTTTGGGGCGGCTGGCTACACCTTC CASSFGAAGYTF
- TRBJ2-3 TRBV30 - TGTGCCTCGACGACCGACAGTTCCTATAGCACAGATACGCAGTATTTT CASTTDSSYSTDTQYF
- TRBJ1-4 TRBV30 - TGTGCCTGGAGCGCAGGACAGAAGGAAGATGAAAAACTGTTTTTT CAWSAGQKEDEKLFF
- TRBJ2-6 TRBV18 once TGTGCCAGCTCACCCTCAGATGGGGCCAACGTCCTGACTTTC CASSPSDGANVLTF
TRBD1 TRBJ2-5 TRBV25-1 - TGTGCCAGCAGAGACAGGGGGCGCGGAGGGGAGACCCAGTACTTC CASRDRGRGGETQYF
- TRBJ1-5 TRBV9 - TGTGCCAGCAGCGTAGATGGGGACATGGATCAGCCCCAGCATTTT CASSVDGDMDQPQHF
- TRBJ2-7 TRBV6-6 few TGTGCCAGCACCCAACTCGGGGGCTACGAGCAGTACTTC CASTQLGGYEQYF
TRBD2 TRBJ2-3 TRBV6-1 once TGTGCCAGCCTTTTGGGCGGGGGAATAGATACGCAGTATTTT CASLLGGGIDTQYF
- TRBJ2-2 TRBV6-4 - TGTGCCAGCAGTCAGGAAATTCGAGCCGGGGAGCTGTTTTTT CASSQEIRAGELFF
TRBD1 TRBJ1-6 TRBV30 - TGTGCCTGGAGCCGCGGACAGGGAGGTAATTCACCCCTCCACTTT CAWSRGQGGNSPLHF
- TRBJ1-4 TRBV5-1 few TGCGCCAGCAGCCCGACAGGTCGGGTACTGTTTTTT CASSPTGRVLFF
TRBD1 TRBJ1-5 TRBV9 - TGTGCCAGCAGCGGACAGGGGGCGAGTCAGCCCCAGCATTTT CASSGQGASQPQHF